This T cell receptor (beta chain) was observed in a study of technical replicates of blood from several donors. The method was immunoSEQ multiplex PCR; TCRdb's version includes in-frame clones alone and lacks a portion of them. Among more than 65,000 clones listed, nearly 96% were seen once. Germline V gene sequence: CDR1 GTSNPN, CDR2 SVGIG (reference sequence). Trimming cost V 5 bases and J 4 bases; bases outside gene matches: 3. This CDR3 spans 14 amino acids. Sequencing was done on a sample of T cells isolated from PBMCs. The V gene is TRBV30, the J gene TRBJ2-2; 11 nucleotides line up with TRBD2. The TCR sequence derives from a human donor in good health. The CDR3 coding sequence is TGTGCCTGGCGACTAGCGGGACCCACCGGGGAGCTGTTTTTT. Amino acids: CAWRLAGPTGELFF.